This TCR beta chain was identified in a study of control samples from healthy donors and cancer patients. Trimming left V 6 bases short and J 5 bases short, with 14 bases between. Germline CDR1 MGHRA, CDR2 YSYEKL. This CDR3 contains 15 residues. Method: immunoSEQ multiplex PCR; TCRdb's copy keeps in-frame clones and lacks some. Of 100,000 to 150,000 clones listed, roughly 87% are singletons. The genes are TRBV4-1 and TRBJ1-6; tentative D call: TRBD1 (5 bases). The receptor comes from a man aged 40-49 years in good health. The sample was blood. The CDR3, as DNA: TGCGCCAGCAGTTACAGACGGGGGGATAATTCACCCCTCCACTTT. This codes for CASSYRRGDNSPLHF.